This T cell receptor (beta chain) was captured in a study of response to subunit inactivated influenza vaccine. This clonotype was observed a handful of times. Germline V gene lookup returns CDR1 MNHEY and CDR2 SMNVEV (reference sequence). With 5 bases clipped from V and 5 bases from J, the junction kept 12 bases outside the gene matches. The length of the CDR3 is 18 residues. In TCRdb, the RT-PCR reads were re-called with MiXCR into one record per CDR3 protein. This table has about 540,000 distinct CDR3 sequences, less than 25% appearing once. The data also belong to a second study, concerning T cells expressing NK-cell markers. That investigation notes: The cDNA for TCR beta came from 5'RACE template switching with UMIs. Sorted CD3+CD56+NKG2C+, CD3+CD56+NKG2C- and CD3+CD56-NKG2C+ T cells provided the TCR beta repertoires.

Sequencing was performed on CD4+ T cells sorted from PBMCs, taken about 13 days after vaccination. This chain connects TRBV27 to TRBJ2-5; 15 nucleotides line up with TRBD2. The sequence was collected from a man aged 50 or older who received an inactivated influenza vaccine. The chain's CDR3 is CASSPSGTSGRSRETQYF. CDR3 nucleotides: TGTGCCAGCAGTCCATCAGGGACTAGCGGGAGGTCGAGGGAGACCCAGTACTTC.